This TCR beta chain emerged from a study of graft-versus-host responses after intestinal transplantation. General study points: Within the allografts of patients who had graft-donor T cell macrochimerism, graft-versus-host to host-versus-graft clonal ratios were high. Early post-transplant falls in HvG clones accompanied the peak levels of circulating GvH clones.

A note on this clone: Its antigen remains unidentified.

TCRdb's table, derived via immunoSEQ multiplex PCR, lists solely in-frame clones and lacks some. The table shows 50,000 to 80,000 clones, with approximately 90% occurring only once. The CDR3 length is 16 residues. V was pared by 3 bases and J by 3 bases, with 2 bases of the junction left unmatched. Germline CDR1 reads WSHSY; CDR2 reads SAAADI. The chain uses TRBV10-2 and TRBJ2-1; 13 bases line up with TRBD2. The source material was unstimulated CD8+ T cells sorted from spleen or lymph node cells, sampled before transplant. The clonotype was recovered from a human donor who was the organ donor for an intestinal transplant. CDR3 sequence: CASSDGTSGIYNEQFF. DNA for the CDR3: TGCGCCAGCAGTGACGGGACTAGCGGGATCTACAATGAGCAGTTCTTC.